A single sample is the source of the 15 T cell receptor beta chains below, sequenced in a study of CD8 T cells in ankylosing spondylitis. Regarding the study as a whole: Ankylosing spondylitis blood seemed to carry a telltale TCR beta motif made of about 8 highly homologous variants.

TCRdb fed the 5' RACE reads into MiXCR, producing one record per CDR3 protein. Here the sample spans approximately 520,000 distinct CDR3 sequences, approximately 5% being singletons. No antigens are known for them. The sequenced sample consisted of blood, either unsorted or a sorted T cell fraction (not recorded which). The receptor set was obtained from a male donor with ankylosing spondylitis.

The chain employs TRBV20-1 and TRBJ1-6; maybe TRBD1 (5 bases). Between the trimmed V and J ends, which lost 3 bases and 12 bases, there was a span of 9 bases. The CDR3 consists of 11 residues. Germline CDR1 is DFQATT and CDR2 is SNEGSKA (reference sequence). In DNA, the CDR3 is TGCAGTGCTAGGCAGGGTTTACCCCTCCACTTT. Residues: CSARQGLPLHF.

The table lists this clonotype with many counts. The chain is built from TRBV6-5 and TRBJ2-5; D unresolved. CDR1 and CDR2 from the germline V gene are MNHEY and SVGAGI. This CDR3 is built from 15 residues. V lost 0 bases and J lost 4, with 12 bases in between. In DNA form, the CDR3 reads TGTGCCAGCAGTTACTCGTTTGGATCCTCAGAGACCCAGTACTTC. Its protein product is CASSYSFGSSETQYF.

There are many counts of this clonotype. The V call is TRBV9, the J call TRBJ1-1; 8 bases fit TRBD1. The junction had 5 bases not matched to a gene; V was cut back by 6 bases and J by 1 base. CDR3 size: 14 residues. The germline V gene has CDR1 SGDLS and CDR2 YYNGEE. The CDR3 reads CASTAQGANTEAFF. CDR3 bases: TGTGCCAGCACGGCCCAGGGGGCGAACACTGAAGCTTTCTTT.

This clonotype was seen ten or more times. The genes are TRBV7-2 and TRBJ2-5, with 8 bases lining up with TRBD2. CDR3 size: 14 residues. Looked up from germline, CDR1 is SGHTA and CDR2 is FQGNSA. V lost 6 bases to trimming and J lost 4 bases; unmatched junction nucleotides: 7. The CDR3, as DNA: TGTGCCAGCAGACCGGGCCTAGCGGGAGAGACCCAGTACTTC. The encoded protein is CASRPGLAGETQYF.

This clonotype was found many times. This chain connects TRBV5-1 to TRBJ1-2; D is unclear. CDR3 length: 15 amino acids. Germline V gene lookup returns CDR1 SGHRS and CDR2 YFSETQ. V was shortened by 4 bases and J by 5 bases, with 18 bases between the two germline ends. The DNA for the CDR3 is TGCGCCAGCAGCCCCGGGAGGATCGGATGGTATGGCTACACCTTC. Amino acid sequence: CASSPGRIGWYGYTF.

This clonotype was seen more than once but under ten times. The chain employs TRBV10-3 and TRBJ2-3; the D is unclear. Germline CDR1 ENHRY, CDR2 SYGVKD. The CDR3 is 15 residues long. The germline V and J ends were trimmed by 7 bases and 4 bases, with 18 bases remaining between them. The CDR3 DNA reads TGTGCCATCAAGGTCGTCCTAGGCGGCCCAGATACGCAGTATTTT. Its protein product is CAIKVVLGGPDTQYF.

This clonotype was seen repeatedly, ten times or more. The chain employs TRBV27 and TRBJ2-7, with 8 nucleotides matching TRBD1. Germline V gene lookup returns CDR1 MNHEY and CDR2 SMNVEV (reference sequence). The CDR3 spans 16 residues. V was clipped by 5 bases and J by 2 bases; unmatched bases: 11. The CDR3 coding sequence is TGTGCCAGCAGTCCCTCGACAGGGGCGGTGACCTACGAGCAGTACTTC. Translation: CASSPSTGAVTYEQYF.

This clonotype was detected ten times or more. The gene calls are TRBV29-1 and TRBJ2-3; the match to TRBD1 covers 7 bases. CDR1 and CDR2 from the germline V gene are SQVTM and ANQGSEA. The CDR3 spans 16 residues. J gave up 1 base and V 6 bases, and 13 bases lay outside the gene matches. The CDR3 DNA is TGCAGCGTCCTTCGGTCAGGGGGTGTTGGCACAGATACGCAGTATTTT. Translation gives CSVLRSGGVGTDTQYF.

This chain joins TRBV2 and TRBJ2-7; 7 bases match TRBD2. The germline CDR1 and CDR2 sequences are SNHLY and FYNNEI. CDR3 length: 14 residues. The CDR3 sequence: CAIKSLAASYEQYF. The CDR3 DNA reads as TGTGCTATCAAGAGCCTAGCGGCCTCCTACGAGCAGTACTTC.

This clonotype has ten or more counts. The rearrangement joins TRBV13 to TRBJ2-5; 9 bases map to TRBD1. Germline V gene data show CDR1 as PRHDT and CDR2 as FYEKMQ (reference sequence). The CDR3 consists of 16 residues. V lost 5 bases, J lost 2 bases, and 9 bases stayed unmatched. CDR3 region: CASSPRTGTGQETQYF. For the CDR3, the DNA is TGTGCCAGCAGCCCCAGAACAGGGACAGGGCAAGAGACCCAGTACTTC.

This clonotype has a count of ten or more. This chain's CDR3 is CASSLGSASSYNEQFF. The CDR3 region has the DNA TGTGCCAGCAGCTTAGGTAGCGCGAGCTCCTACAATGAGCAGTTCTTC. The rearrangement links TRBV11-2 to TRBJ2-1, with D possibly being TRBD2 (5 bases). V was cut by 1 base and J by 0 bases, with 10 bases left in between. The CDR3 loop spans 16 amino acids. Germline CDR1 SGHAT, CDR2 FQNNGV.

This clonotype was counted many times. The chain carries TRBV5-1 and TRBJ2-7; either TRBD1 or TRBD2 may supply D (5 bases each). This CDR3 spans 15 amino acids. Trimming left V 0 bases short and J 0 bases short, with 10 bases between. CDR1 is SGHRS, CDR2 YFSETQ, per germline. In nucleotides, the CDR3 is TGCGCCAGCAGCTTGGCCCCAGGGAGCTCCTACGAGCAGTACTTC. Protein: CASSLAPGSSYEQYF.

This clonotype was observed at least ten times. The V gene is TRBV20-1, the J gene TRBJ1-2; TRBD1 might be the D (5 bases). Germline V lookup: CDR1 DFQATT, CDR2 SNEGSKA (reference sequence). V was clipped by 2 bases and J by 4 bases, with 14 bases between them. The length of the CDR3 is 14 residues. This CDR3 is CSARKTGTGYGYTF. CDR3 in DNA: TGCAGTGCTAGAAAAACCGGGACTGGCTATGGCTACACCTTC.

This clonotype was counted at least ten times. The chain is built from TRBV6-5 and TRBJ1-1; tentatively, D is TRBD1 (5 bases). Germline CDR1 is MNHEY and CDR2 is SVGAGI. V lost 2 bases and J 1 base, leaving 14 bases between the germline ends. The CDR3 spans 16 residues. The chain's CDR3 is CASSYPGSGRNTEAFF. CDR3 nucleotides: TGTGCCAGCAGTTACCCAGGGTCGGGGAGGAACACTGAAGCTTTCTTT.

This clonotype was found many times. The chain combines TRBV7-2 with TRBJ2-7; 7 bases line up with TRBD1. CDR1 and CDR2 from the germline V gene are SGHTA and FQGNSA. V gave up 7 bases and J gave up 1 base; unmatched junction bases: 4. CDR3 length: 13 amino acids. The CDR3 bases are TGTGCCAGCAATCCAGGGGGATCCTACGAGCAGTACTTC. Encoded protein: CASNPGGSYEQYF.